Shown below are 23 T cell receptor beta chains from a single sample sequenced in a study of OX40 agonist ivuxolimab in advanced cancers. Clones were read by immunoSEQ multiplex PCR, and TCRdb kept only the in-frame ones, dropping some. Of about 76,000 clones in the sample, around 86% were seen once. This sample comprised CD4+ or CD8+ T cells sorted from blood, obtained in a trial of the OX40 agonist ivuxolimab. The receptors originated from an adult with an advanced solid tumor such as melanoma, head and neck, liver or kidney cancer.

This clone was detected only once. Additional DNA sequences in this sample encode the identical CDR3. The rearrangement uses TRBV7-2 and TRBJ2-7, with D possibly matching TRBD2 (6 bases). The CDR3 consists of 12 residues. The germline V and J ends were trimmed by 3 bases and 6 bases, with 9 bases remaining between them. Germline CDR1 and CDR2: SGHTA and FQGNSA. For the CDR3, the DNA is TGTGCCAGCAGCTTCCCCGGGAGCGAGCAGTACTTC. Its protein is CASSFPGSEQYF. Based on the CDR3 plus reference TRBV7-2 and TRBJ2-7, the full variable domain is GAGVSQSPSNKVTEKGKDVELRCDPISGHTALYWYRQSLGQGLEFLIYFQGNSAPDKSGLPSDRFSAERTGGSVSTLTIQRTQQEDSAVYLCASSFPGSEQYFGPGTRLTVT.

The chain recombines TRBV6-6 with TRBJ2-7; perhaps TRBD2 as D (6 bases). Germline CDR1 reads MNHNY; CDR2 reads SVGAGI (reference sequence). Trimming removed 4 bases from V and 3 bases from J, with 10 bases in between. The CDR3 sequence is 13 residues long. The DNA of the CDR3 is TGTGCCAGCAGTTCGGGACTGATCTACGAGCAGTACTTC. Translation gives CASSSGLIYEQYF.

The chain is built from TRBV18 and TRBJ2-6, with D possibly matching TRBD2 (5 bases). Germline V gene sequence: CDR1 KGHSH, CDR2 LQKENI. CDR3 length equals 19 residues. V lost 2 bases and J lost 1, with 18 bases in between. This chain's CDR3 is CASSPKAGGRLSGANVLTF. The CDR3 region has the DNA TGTGCCAGCTCACCAAAGGCAGGAGGCAGGCTTTCTGGGGCCAACGTCCTGACTTTC.

This clone has a single count. The J gene is TRBJ2-1, the V gene TRBV19; D tentatively reads TRBD1 or TRBD2 (6 bases each). Germline V gives CDR1 LNHDA, CDR2 SQIVND (reference sequence). The CDR3 runs to 13 residues. Deletions cut 8 bases from V and 5 bases from J, with 13 bases between. This CDR3 reads CASGRRGDNEQFF. The CDR3 DNA is TGTGCCAGTGGAAGGAGGGGGGACAATGAGCAGTTCTTC.

The V and J genes are TRBV7-2 and TRBJ1-5; 7 bases agree with TRBD1. Germline values: CDR1 SGHTA, CDR2 FQGNSA. V was clipped by 3 bases and J by 4 bases; unmatched bases: 9. The CDR3 length is 16 residues. CDR3 residues: CASSFARQGNNQPQHF. For the CDR3, the DNA is TGTGCCAGCAGCTTCGCAAGACAGGGTAATAATCAGCCCCAGCATTTT.

This sequence joins TRBV5-6 and TRBJ2-7, with a weak D call TRBD2 (6 bases). The CDR3 loop spans 14 amino acids. The V end lost 2 bases, the J end lost 4 bases, and 13 bases lay between the germline ends. Germline V gives CDR1 SGHDT, CDR2 YYEEEE. The CDR3 spells CASSFWGRPYEQYF. CDR3 sequence (DNA): TGTGCCAGCAGCTTTTGGGGGAGGCCTTACGAGCAGTACTTC.

The chain employs TRBV27 and TRBJ1-2; D remains unclear. The CDR3 runs 16 residues. Germline assignment: CDR1 MNHEY and CDR2 SMNVEV (reference sequence). Trimming took off 8 bases at V and 0 bases at J, with 19 bases between the two ends. The CDR3 spells CASRPGHTGANYGYTF. The CDR3 DNA reads as TGTGCCAGCCGCCCTGGGCATACTGGAGCTAACTATGGCTACACCTTC.

This clone was seen only once. The rearrangement links TRBV2 to TRBJ1-1; maybe TRBD1 (6 bases). Trimming cost V 6 bases and J 6 bases, with 20 bases left between them. The CDR3 spans 15 residues. Germline V gene data show CDR1 as SNHLY and CDR2 as FYNNEI. For the CDR3, the DNA is TGTGCCAGCAGCGAGTCTCAGGGGACGAGGGCTGAAGCTTTCTTT. Protein product: CASSESQGTRAEAFF.

The V gene is TRBV4-3, the J gene TRBJ1-1; D remains ambiguous. This CDR3 comprises 15 residues. Trimming cost V 4 bases and J 7 bases, with 19 bases left between them. Germline V gene lookup returns CDR1 LGHNA and CDR2 YSLEER. The CDR3 DNA sequence: TGCGCCAGCAGCCGGGAAGTGGGAGGAAGGTTTGAAGCTTTCTTT. Translating gives CASSREVGGRFEAFF.

The chain employs TRBV7-2 and TRBJ2-5; D may be TRBD1 or TRBD2 (5 bases each). Per the germline V gene, CDR1 is SGHTA and CDR2 is FQGNSA. There are 11 residues in the CDR3. Between the trimmed V and J ends, which lost 5 bases and 11 bases, there was a span of 12 bases. The CDR3 is CASSPGPIQYF. The CDR3 coding sequence is TGTGCCAGCAGCCCGGGACCGATACAGTACTTC.

The rearrangement links TRBV7-2 to TRBJ1-3; D is uncertain. The CDR3 runs to 13 residues. Between the trimmed V and J ends, which lost 4 bases and 4 bases, there was a span of 8 bases. Germline CDR1 and CDR2: SGHTA and FQGNSA. This CDR3 is CASSSSVGNTIYF. The CDR3 DNA reads TGTGCCAGCAGCTCCTCCGTAGGAAACACCATATATTTT.

The gene calls are TRBV6-6 and TRBJ1-6; a possible D gene is TRBD1 (6 bases). This CDR3 spans 15 amino acids. The V and J ends lost 4 bases and 8 bases respectively, with 15 bases between them. The V gene's germline CDR1 is MNHNY and CDR2 SVGAGI (reference sequence). CDR3 sequence: CASSLAWGLDSPLHF. CDR3 nucleotides: TGTGCCAGCAGTTTGGCCTGGGGGCTGGATTCACCCCTCCACTTT.

This chain connects TRBV2 to TRBJ1-1; possible D gene TRBD1, 5 bases. Trimming removed 5 bases from V and 3 bases from J, with 10 bases in between. CDR3 length equals 13 residues. In germline, CDR1 is SNHLY, CDR2 FYNNEI. The CDR3 nucleotides are TGTGCCAGCAGTTCGGAACAGGACACTGAAGCTTTCTTT. Protein: CASSSEQDTEAFF.

The chain couples TRBV19 to TRBJ2-5; 7 bases are a match to TRBD1. The V gene's germline CDR1 is LNHDA and CDR2 SQIVND (reference sequence). With 6 bases clipped from V and 5 bases from J, the junction kept 6 bases outside the gene matches. The CDR3 is 13 residues long. This chain's CDR3 is CASRRQGSETQYF. CDR3 bases: TGTGCCAGTAGGAGACAGGGATCGGAGACCCAGTACTTC.

The chain recombines TRBV2 with TRBJ2-3; D gene unclear. The germline gives CDR1 SNHLY, CDR2 FYNNEI. Trimming stripped 5 bases from V and 0 bases from J, with 3 bases between. CDR3 length equals 12 residues. CDR3 sequence (DNA): TGTGCCAGCAGTACCAGCACAGATACGCAGTATTTT. This sequence encodes CASSTSTDTQYF.

The chain has TRBV12-2 and TRBJ1-3; the listed D gene, TRBD1, was not tested against the DNA. TRBV12-2 is given as a pseudogene. The CDR3 runs to 16 residues. In DNA form, the CDR3 reads TGTGCAAGTCGCTTAGTTGGCCAGAACAAAGGAAACACCATATATTTT. It encodes CASRLVGQNKGNTIYF.

The CDR3 coding sequence is TGTGCCAGTAGTACCACCCCGGACGGATATAAGAACACTGAAGCTTTCTTT. Protein product: CASSTTPDGYKNTEAFF. This rearrangement joins TRBV19 to TRBJ1-1, with no clear D. The length of the CDR3 is 17 residues. Trimming pared 4 bases from V and 1 base from J, leaving 19 bases between. CDR1 is LNHDA, CDR2 SQIVND, per germline (reference sequence).

The rearrangement joins TRBV19 to TRBJ1-3; TRBD1 matches at 9 bases. The CDR3 runs 14 residues. Germline CDR1 is LNHDA and CDR2 is SQIVND (reference sequence). V dropped 11 bases and J dropped 1; count of bases not matched to a gene: 6. CDR3 nucleotide sequence: TGTGCCGTAAGGGACAGGGAGTCTGGAAACACCATATATTTT. It translates to CAVRDRESGNTIYF.

This chain uses TRBV7-8 with TRBJ1-3, with no clear D. Trimming stripped 4 bases from V and 4 bases from J, with 20 bases between. Germline V lookup: CDR1 SGHVS, CDR2 FQNEAQ. This CDR3 has 17 amino acids. This chain's CDR3 is CASSSYLVRPGGNTIYF. CDR3 coding DNA: TGTGCCAGCAGCTCCTACTTGGTGAGGCCTGGCGGAAACACCATATATTTT.

This clone appeared once. With a much larger clone just one base away, this may be a read error. The chain employs TRBV5-5 and TRBJ1-2, with D uncertain. CDR1 is SGHKS and CDR2 is YYEKEE in the germline V gene (reference sequence). The CDR3 is 13 amino acids. V was clipped by 4 bases and J by 0 bases, with 7 bases between them. The CDR3 sequence is CASSLGSNYGYTF. The CDR3 DNA reads TGTGCCAGCAGCCTTGGGTCTAACTATGGCTACACCTTC.

J is TRBJ2-1 and V is TRBV9, with D perhaps matching TRBD2 (5 bases). V was pared by 3 bases and J by 0 bases, with 16 bases between. CDR3 length equals 17 residues. CDR1 is SGDLS and CDR2 is YYNGEE in the germline V gene. CDR3 in amino acids: CASSGNSGWSSYNEQFF. As DNA, the CDR3 is TGTGCCAGCAGCGGAAATTCGGGGTGGAGCTCCTACAATGAGCAGTTCTTC.

As DNA, the CDR3 is TGTGCCAGCAGCTTTCCGACAGGCGCCTTGGGCACAGATACGCAGTATTTT. This encodes CASSFPTGALGTDTQYF. The rearrangement links TRBV5-4 to TRBJ2-3; maybe TRBD1 (6 bases). CDR3 length equals 17 residues. V shed 2 bases and J shed 1 base, with 17 bases lying between them. Per germline, CDR1 SGHNT and CDR2 YYREEE (reference sequence).

The chain is built from TRBV19 and TRBJ1-1; a possible D gene is TRBD1 (5 bases). This CDR3 contains 14 residues. Germline V gene data show CDR1 as LNHDA and CDR2 as SQIVND (reference sequence). The V end lost 3 bases, the J end lost 1 base, and 9 bases lay between the germline ends. CDR3 protein: CASSMGQTNTEAFF. For the CDR3, the DNA is TGTGCCAGTAGTATGGGGCAGACGAACACTGAAGCTTTCTTT. Full variable domain (missing parts from reference TRBV19 and TRBJ1-1): DGGITQSPKYLFRKEGQNVTLSCEQNLNHDAMYWYRQDPGQGLRLIYYSQIVNDFQKGDIAEGYSVSREKKESFPLTVTSAQKNPTAFYLCASSMGQTNTEAFFGQGTRLTVV.